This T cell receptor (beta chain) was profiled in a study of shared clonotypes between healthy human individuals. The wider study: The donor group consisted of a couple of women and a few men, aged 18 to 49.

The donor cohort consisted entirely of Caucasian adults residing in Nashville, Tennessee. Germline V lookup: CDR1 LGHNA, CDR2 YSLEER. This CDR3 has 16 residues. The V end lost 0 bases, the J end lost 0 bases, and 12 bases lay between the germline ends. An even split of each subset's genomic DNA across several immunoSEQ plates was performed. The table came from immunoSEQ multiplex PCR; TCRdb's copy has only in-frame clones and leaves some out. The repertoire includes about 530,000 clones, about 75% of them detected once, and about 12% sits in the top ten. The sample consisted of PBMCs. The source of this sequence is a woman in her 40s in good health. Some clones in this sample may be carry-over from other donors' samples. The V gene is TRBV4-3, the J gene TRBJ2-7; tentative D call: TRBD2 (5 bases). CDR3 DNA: TGCGCCAGCAGCCAAGAACCAGCGGAAAACTCCTACGAGCAGTACTTC. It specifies CASSQEPAENSYEQYF.